These 25 T cell receptor beta chains were all obtained from the same sample, sequenced in a study of blood T cell repertoires in COVID-19. TCRdb's table, derived via immunoSEQ multiplex PCR, lists solely in-frame clones and lacks some. Of a few hundred thousand clones listed, about 90% are singletons. Sequencing was done on a sample of PBMCs or T cells enriched from blood (not recorded which). All receptors come from a man aged 25 to 40 who had recovered from COVID-19.

V usage is TRBV30 and J usage is TRBJ1-5; D might be TRBD1 (6 bases). V lost 5 bases to trimming and J lost 5 bases, with 16 bases between them. CDR1 and CDR2 from the germline V gene are GTSNPN and SVGIG (reference sequence). This CDR3 contains 14 residues. The CDR3 nucleotides are TGTGCCTGGTCCACAGGGATTAGTGATCAGCCCCAGCATTTT. As protein: CAWSTGISDQPQHF.

In its sample, this clone was seen a few times. For the CDR3, the DNA is TGTGCCAGCACCCGGACCAGGGCTGAAGCTTTCTTT. This encodes CASTRTRAEAFF. The chain couples TRBV12-3 or TRBV12-4 to TRBJ1-1, with D tentatively TRBD1 (5 bases). Trimming shortened V by 7 bases and J by 6 bases, and 12 bases separated the two germline ends. The CDR3 spans 12 residues.

The CDR3 reads CASSLGLATDEQYF. The CDR3 region has the DNA TGTGCCAGCAGTTTAGGACTAGCGACCGACGAGCAGTACTTC. The rearrangement uses TRBV6-5 and TRBJ2-7; 9 bases match TRBD2. Trimming took 4 bases from V and 5 from J; bases not matched to a gene: 6. From germline, CDR1 is MNHEY and CDR2 SVGAGI. This CDR3 is 14 amino acids long.

The rearrangement links TRBV25-1 to TRBJ1-2; D remains ambiguous. The CDR3 runs 13 residues. Looked up from germline, CDR1 is MGHDK and CDR2 is SYGVNS. The V and J ends lost 4 bases and 7 bases respectively, with 13 bases between them. The CDR3: CASSGTIYGGYTF. CDR3 nucleotides: TGTGCCAGCAGTGGGACTATCTATGGTGGCTACACCTTC.

The chain has TRBV10-3 and TRBJ1-2; 7 bases align to TRBD1. Germline lookup yields CDR1 ENHRY and CDR2 SYGVKD. CDR3 size: 16 residues. The V segment lost 0 bases and the J segment 7 bases; nucleotides outside the gene matches: 11. CDR3 sequence: CAISESQPENRGGYTF. CDR3 in DNA: TGTGCCATCAGTGAGTCGCAACCAGAAAACAGGGGTGGCTACACCTTC.

The rearrangement links TRBV7-8 to TRBJ2-2; TRBD1 is a possible D gene (6 bases). There are 15 residues in the CDR3. The germline V gene encodes CDR1 SGHVS and CDR2 FQNEAQ. V was trimmed by 5 bases and J by 3 bases, leaving 13 bases between them. The CDR3 reads CASSNHRVDTGELFF. The CDR3 coding sequence is TGTGCCAGCAGCAACCACAGGGTTGACACCGGGGAGCTGTTTTTT.

The chain is built from TRBV4-3 and TRBJ1-1; 9 positions agree with TRBD1. The germline V gene encodes CDR1 LGHNA and CDR2 YSLEER. V lost 4 bases to trimming and J lost 4 bases; unmatched junction nucleotides: 4. The CDR3 totals 14 residues. The CDR3 is CASSPGQGGTEAFF. CDR3 coding DNA: TGCGCCAGCAGCCCGGGACAGGGAGGCACTGAAGCTTTCTTT.

V and J are TRBV5-8 and TRBJ2-3, with TRBD2 matching 11 bases. J was trimmed by 6 bases and V by 3 bases; bases with no gene match: 6. Germline V gene lookup returns CDR1 SGHTS and CDR2 YDEGEE. There are 15 residues in the CDR3. The CDR3 loop is CASSSGLAVEDTQYF. CDR3 nucleotide sequence: TGTGCCAGCAGCTCGGGACTAGCGGTGGAGGATACGCAGTATTTT.

This chain uses TRBV27 with TRBJ2-1; 8 bases line up with TRBD2. The CDR3 extends over 15 amino acids. V trimming: 2 bases; J trimming: 7 bases; junction bases outside the gene matches: 7. The germline V gene has CDR1 MNHEY and CDR2 SMNVEV (reference sequence). The CDR3 loop reads CASSLRGREANEQFF. The CDR3 coding sequence is TGTGCCAGCAGTTTACGGGGGCGGGAGGCGAATGAGCAGTTCTTC.

This sequence joins TRBV14 and TRBJ2-7; 9 bases fit TRBD1. Germline V CDR1 and CDR2: SGHDN, FVKESK. The CDR3 has 15 residues. J gave up 0 bases and V 5 bases, and 5 bases lay outside the gene matches. The CDR3 reads CASSKYRGPSYEQYF. CDR3 DNA sequence: TGTGCCAGCAGCAAATACAGGGGGCCCTCCTACGAGCAGTACTTC.

This clone was counted a few times. The gene calls are TRBV4-3 and TRBJ1-2; possibly TRBD1 for D (6 bases). V shed 0 bases and J shed 0 bases, with 11 bases lying between them. The CDR3 consists of 16 residues. Germline CDR1 reads LGHNA; CDR2 reads YSLEER. The CDR3 loop is CASSQDTGLTNYGYTF. The CDR3 DNA is TGCGCCAGCAGCCAAGATACAGGGCTGACTAACTATGGCTACACCTTC.

The rearrangement uses TRBV10-1 and TRBJ2-2; 9 bases agree with TRBD2. The CDR3 extends over 18 amino acids. Trimming took 6 bases from V and 8 from J; bases not matched to a gene: 19. The V gene's germline CDR1 is WNHNN and CDR2 SYGVQD (reference sequence). The CDR3 loop reads CASRGTYGGRVVRGELFF. The CDR3 DNA reads as TGCGCCAGCAGGGGGACCTATGGCGGGAGGGTGGTAAGGGGGGAGCTGTTTTTT.

Details on this clone: Distinct nucleotide sequences in the sample also encode this CDR3. The chain recombines TRBV14 with TRBJ1-6; 9 nucleotides align to TRBD1. This CDR3 spans 15 amino acids. Germline V gives CDR1 SGHDN, CDR2 FVKESK. J gave up 5 bases and V 3 bases, and 2 bases lay outside the gene matches. The CDR3, as DNA: TGTGCCAGCAGCCAGGGACAGGGCAATAATTCACCCCTCCACTTT. Its translation is CASSQGQGNNSPLHF.

This clone was observed once. V and J are TRBV19 and TRBJ2-7; 7 bases match TRBD2. Germline-derived CDR1 and CDR2 are LNHDA and SQIVND (reference sequence). Unmatched junction bases numbered 5, after V lost 5 bases and J lost 4 bases. The CDR3 runs to 13 residues. DNA for the CDR3: TGTGCCAGTAGTGCGGGGGACGTATACGAGCAGTACTTC. Translated: CASSAGDVYEQYF.

V and J are TRBV4-3 and TRBJ1-5, with 9 positions matching TRBD1. After removal of 4 bases from V and 7 bases from J, the junction contained 14 bases not matched to a gene. This CDR3 spans 17 amino acids. The germline V gene has CDR1 LGHNA and CDR2 YSLEER. This chain's CDR3 is CASSPRGLQGAGQPQHF. The CDR3 DNA sequence: TGCGCCAGCAGCCCCCGAGGCTTACAGGGGGCAGGGCAGCCCCAGCATTTT.

The chain combines TRBV12-3 or TRBV12-4 with TRBJ1-2; 7 bases line up with TRBD1. V was clipped by 3 bases and J by 7 bases; unmatched bases: 5. The CDR3 length is 13 residues. The CDR3 nucleotides are TGTGCCAGCAGTTTCGCAGGGGGTAGTGGCTACACCTTC. It is translated as CASSFAGGSGYTF.

The chain joins TRBV30 to TRBJ1-2; D might be TRBD1 (6 bases). Germline V gene data show CDR1 as GTSNPN and CDR2 as SVGIG (reference sequence). This CDR3 has 13 amino acids. The ends were cut back, 5 bases at V and 8 bases at J, with 18 bases in the middle. The DNA of the CDR3 is TGTGCCTGGGACCAACGGGGGGCTGGGGGCTACACCTTC. Translating gives CAWDQRGAGGYTF.

This rearrangement joins TRBV5-1 to TRBJ2-5, with TRBD2 matching over 14 bases. J gave up 4 bases and V 4 bases, and 12 bases lay outside the gene matches. This CDR3 spans 18 amino acids. The germline CDR1 and CDR2 sequences are SGHRS and YFSETQ. The CDR3 is CASSDRLAGGRFRETQYF. Written as DNA, the CDR3 is TGCGCCAGCAGCGACCGACTAGCGGGGGGGCGGTTTCGAGAGACCCAGTACTTC.

The chain couples TRBV7-6 to TRBJ1-6, with 10 bases lining up with TRBD1. Per the germline V gene, CDR1 is SGHVS and CDR2 is FNYEAQ. The CDR3 runs to 16 residues. The V and J ends lost 0 bases and 7 bases, in that order; junction bases with no gene match: 3. DNA for the CDR3: TGTGCCAGCAGCTTAGCAGTGGGACAGGGGAATTCACCCCTCCACTTT. Protein: CASSLAVGQGNSPLHF.

The J gene is TRBJ2-2, the V gene TRBV5-1; 9 nucleotides align to TRBD2. The CDR3 covers 16 residues. Germline V lookup: CDR1 SGHRS, CDR2 YFSETQ. V lost 5 bases to trimming and J lost 4 bases; unmatched junction nucleotides: 9. In DNA, the CDR3 is TGCGCCAGCAGACTAGCGGGCGTTTCCGGCACCGGGGAGCTGTTTTTT. Protein product: CASRLAGVSGTGELFF.

V is TRBV10-3 and J is TRBJ1-6, with 7 bases lining up with TRBD1. The J segment lost 9 bases and the V segment lost 4 bases, leaving 12 bases of the junction unmatched. The length of the CDR3 is 16 residues. The V gene's germline CDR1 is ENHRY and CDR2 SYGVKD. DNA for the CDR3: TGTGCCATCAGTGGGGGGACCGACAGGGTAGTTTCACCCCTCCACTTT. This sequence encodes CAISGGTDRVVSPLHF.

The chain employs TRBV27 and TRBJ1-4; D might be TRBD1 (5 bases). The germline gives CDR1 MNHEY, CDR2 SMNVEV (reference sequence). This CDR3 has 16 amino acids. Trimming removed 4 bases at V and 1 base at J, with 13 bases between. The CDR3 spells CASSSKLGRTNEKLFF. CDR3 in DNA: TGTGCCAGCAGTTCAAAACTGGGGCGAACTAATGAAAAACTGTTTTTT.

This chain joins TRBV7-2 and TRBJ2-2; the D gene is possibly TRBD1 (6 bases). CDR3 length: 15 amino acids. Trimming took 2 bases from V and 4 from J, leaving 11 bases between them. The germline V gene encodes CDR1 SGHTA and CDR2 FQGNSA. CDR3 DNA: TGTGCCAGCAGCTTAAGACAGGATAGCACCGGGGAGCTGTTTTTT. Translated, it gives CASSLRQDSTGELFF. Using reference TRBV7-2 and TRBJ2-2 for the parts outside the CDR3, the full variable domain is GAGVSQSPSNKVTEKGKDVELRCDPISGHTALYWYRQSLGQGLEFLIYFQGNSAPDKSGLPSDRFSAERTGGSVSTLTIQRTQQEDSAVYLCASSLRQDSTGELFFGEGSRLTVL.

The CDR3 nucleotides read TGTGCCTGGAGCGAGAGGGCCCCCAGTCAGCCCCAGCATTTT. As protein: CAWSERAPSQPQHF. The chain joins TRBV30 to TRBJ1-5; D call uncertain. This CDR3 has 14 amino acids. V was clipped by 3 bases and J by 6 bases, with 15 bases between them. Germline-derived CDR1 and CDR2 are GTSNPN and SVGIG (reference sequence).

The chain has TRBV13 and TRBJ2-3; 11 positions agree with TRBD1. Trimming cost V 6 bases and J 1 base; bases outside gene matches: 3. The CDR3 covers 15 residues. Germline CDR1 is PRHDT and CDR2 is FYEKMQ (reference sequence). The CDR3 DNA is TGTGCCAGCAGTTGGGGACAGGGGGGCACAGATACGCAGTATTTT. Protein sequence: CASSWGQGGTDTQYF.